Detailed here is one T cell receptor beta chain. Assay: immunoSEQ multiplex PCR; the TCRdb copy retains only in-frame clones and omits some. This sample has 350,000 to 450,000 clones, with around 90% found just once. The entry originates in a study of Ad26.COV2.S vaccination and SARS-CoV-2 variants. Described treatment: roughly 20 received Ad26.COV2.S at low or high dose, single or two shots; roughly five received placebo; per-sample allocation not given. Vaccine and placebo recipients were sampled on day 63 after the first injection. This adult donor, from Boston, was 18-55 years old. Expressing Wuhan-strain SARS-CoV-2 spike, an Ad26 vector served as the vaccine. Germline V CDR1 and CDR2: SGHRS, YFSETQ. This CDR3 has 13 residues. V lost 2 bases, J lost 5 bases, and 11 bases lay in between.

Here the sequenced sample was peripheral blood, taken in a trial of Ad26.COV2.S vaccine versus placebo. This clonotype was sampled from a person aged 18-60 years who received the Ad26.COV2.S COVID-19 vaccine or a placebo. The chain links TRBV5-1 to TRBJ2-7; D is perhaps TRBD1 (5 bases). CDR3 DNA sequence: TGCGCCAGCAGCTTTTTAAGGGGCCACGAGCAGTACTTC. Translation: CASSFLRGHEQYF.